This entry is about one T cell receptor (beta chain). As yet, its antigen is unknown. PBMCs served as the source from which CD4+ and CD8+ T cells were sorted. The sample is drawn from a study of CD8+ T cells in alopecia areata. Looking at the study overall: Treatment comprised oral tofacitinib, 5 to 10 mg twice daily, in treated patients.

cDNA prepared by RNA extraction and subsequent reverse transcription served as the template for sequencing. Method: immunoSEQ multiplex PCR; TCRdb's copy keeps in-frame clones and lacks some. The sample consists of around 140,000 clones, about 47% of them appearing once. Study-wide results and caveats: Sequencing of scalp tissue also captures the resident alphabeta T cells of normal skin. Elevated clonality characterized lesional scalp relative to normal scalp, particularly in alopecia totalis/universalis.

Sequenced here: CD4+ T cells sorted from blood, sampled at week 0. The origin of this receptor is a human donor with alopecia areata.

This chain's CDR3 is CASRSHRDSEIGLDSYEQYF. The DNA of the CDR3 is TGCGCCAGCAGATCTCACCGGGACAGCGAAATCGGACTCGACTCCTACGAGCAGTACTTC. The rearrangement joins TRBV23-1 to TRBJ2-7, with 7 positions matching TRBD1. TRBV23-1 belongs to the ORF category, with a function that is uncertain. Losses at the gene ends were 6 bases for V and 0 bases for J; bases not matched to a gene: 23. This CDR3 region has 20 residues.